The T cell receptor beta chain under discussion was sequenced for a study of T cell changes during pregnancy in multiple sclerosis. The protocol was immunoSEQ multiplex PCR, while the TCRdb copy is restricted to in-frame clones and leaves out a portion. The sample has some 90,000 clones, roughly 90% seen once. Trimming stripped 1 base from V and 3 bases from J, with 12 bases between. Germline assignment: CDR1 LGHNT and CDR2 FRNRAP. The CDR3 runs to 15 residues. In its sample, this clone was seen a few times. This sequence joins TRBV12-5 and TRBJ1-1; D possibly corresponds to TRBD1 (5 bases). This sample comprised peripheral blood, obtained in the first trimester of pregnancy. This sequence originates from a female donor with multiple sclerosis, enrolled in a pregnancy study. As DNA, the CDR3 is TGTGCTAGTGGTTTGGCGCACAGGAAAGACACTGAAGCTTTCTTT. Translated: CASGLAHRKDTEAFF.